Presented here are 8 T cell receptor beta chains from one specimen sequenced in a study of blood T cell repertoires in COVID-19. This table comes from immunoSEQ multiplex PCR, and its TCRdb copy is limited to in-frame clones, with some not included. The sample holds around 250,000 clones; around 84% are singletons and the top ten take roughly 3.2%. Sequencing was carried out using peripheral blood. Every receptor here comes from a woman between 18 and 29 years old with acute or convalescent COVID-19.

CDR3 coding DNA: TGTGCCACCAGCCGACAGGGATTTGGGGAGCTGTTTTTT. Translated, it gives CATSRQGFGELFF. The chain is built from TRBV24-1 and TRBJ2-2; 7 bases match TRBD1. Germline V CDR1 and CDR2: KGHDR, SFDVKD. V lost 7 bases to trimming and J lost 8 bases; unmatched junction nucleotides: 6. The CDR3 runs to 13 residues.

The chain combines TRBV3-1 (or the pseudogene TRBV3-2) with TRBJ2-3; 14 nucleotides agree with TRBD2. Germline lookup yields CDR1 LGHDT and CDR2 YNNKEL (reference sequence). After removal of 6 bases from V and 4 bases from J, the junction contained 6 bases not matched to a gene. This CDR3 has 16 residues. Here the CDR3 reads CASSRGLAGGADTQYF. CDR3 bases: TGTGCCAGCAGTCGCGGACTAGCGGGAGGAGCAGATACGCAGTATTTT.

V usage is TRBV10-1 and J usage is TRBJ2-1; possible D gene TRBD1, 5 bases. The germline gives CDR1 WNHNN, CDR2 SYGVQD (reference sequence). The CDR3 is 15 residues long. V was cut by 3 bases and J by 8 bases, with 17 bases left in between. CDR3 sequence (DNA): TGCGCCAGCAGTGAATCCACCGGGTGGGGCGATGAGCAGTTCTTC. Translated: CASSESTGWGDEQFF.

This sequence joins TRBV29-1 and TRBJ2-7, with D tentatively TRBD2 (5 bases). The germline gives CDR1 SQVTM, CDR2 ANQGSEA. The CDR3 consists of 16 residues. V was clipped by 5 bases and J by 3 bases, with 23 bases between them. The CDR3 reads CSVPLRCGPRSYEQYF. The DNA of the CDR3 is TGCAGCGTTCCCCTCCGGTGCGGGCCCAGAAGCTACGAGCAGTACTTC.

This chain joins TRBV7-3 and TRBJ2-1; D ambiguous. The germline gives CDR1 SGHTA, CDR2 FQGTGA. V lost 5 bases, J lost 5 bases, and 16 bases lay in between. The CDR3 totals 15 residues. The CDR3 DNA is TGTGCCAGCAGCCTACTACACAACACGGACAATGAGCAGTTCTTC. It specifies CASSLLHNTDNEQFF.

This clone was found a few times. This sequence joins TRBV12-3 or TRBV12-4 and TRBJ1-2; D is undetermined. V was shortened by 2 bases and J by 8 bases, with 12 bases between the two germline ends. CDR3 length: 13 amino acids. In DNA form, the CDR3 reads TGTGCCAGCAGTTTACCACCTGACAAGGGCTACACCTTC. It is translated as CASSLPPDKGYTF.

The chain is built from TRBV29-1 and TRBJ2-1; 8 nucleotides agree with TRBD2. CDR3 size: 12 residues. Germline assignment: CDR1 SQVTM and CDR2 ANQGSEA. V was pared by 8 bases and J by 4 bases, with 4 bases of the junction left unmatched. CDR3 region: CSLRLAYNEQFF. The CDR3 DNA sequence: TGCAGCTTGCGACTAGCGTACAATGAGCAGTTCTTC.

The genes are TRBV28 and TRBJ1-1, with 9 bases fitting TRBD1. This CDR3 is built from 15 residues. The J segment lost 4 bases and the V segment lost 0 bases, leaving 3 bases of the junction unmatched. Germline lookup yields CDR1 MDHEN and CDR2 SYDVKM. Written as DNA, the CDR3 is TGTGCCAGCAGTTTATGGGACAGGGGTGGCACTGAAGCTTTCTTT. Its translation is CASSLWDRGGTEAFF.